The clone carrying this T cell receptor (beta chain) has at least ten counts. The data were obtained in a study of tumor-infiltrating lymphocytes in primary liver carcinoma. The authors made TCR beta cDNA from about 500 ng total RNA with a constant-region primer. Each TCR beta library was derived from three nested multiplex PCR rounds that employed slightly modified ARM-PCR. TCRdb redid the calling of the multiplex PCR reads with MiXCR, one entry per CDR3 protein. The top ten hold 9.3% of the sample, which has approximately 110,000 distinct CDR3 sequences, around two thirds seen once. For each extraction, RNA and DNA were obtained together from about 21-30 mg of unsorted bulk tissue. The sample was liver tumor tissue from sampling region 1. Subset: tumor region T1, superior pole. The source of this sequence is a woman aged 55 to 70 with primary liver carcinoma and hepatitis B virus infection.

The CDR3 nucleotides are TGTGCCAGCAGCTCGGCGGGGAGTACCTCTGGAAACACCATATATTTT. Its translation: CASSSAGSTSGNTIYF. V usage is TRBV5-5 and J usage is TRBJ1-3, with unresolved D. This CDR3 spans 16 amino acids. The germline V gene encodes CDR1 SGHKS and CDR2 YYEKEE (reference sequence). The V and J ends lost 3 bases and 0 bases respectively, with 13 bases between them.